The entry that follows covers one TCR beta chain sequence. The V and J ends lost 2 bases and 4 bases respectively, with 17 bases between them. Per germline, CDR1 SGHAT and CDR2 FQDESV (reference sequence). This CDR3 contains 17 residues. This entry comes from a study of shared clonotypes between healthy human individuals. Study-level background: Donors had three CD4 naive, three CD4 memory, two CD8 naive and one CD8 memory plate apiece.

In the source study's methods: Sequence data from immunoSEQ were junction-only and lacked quality scores; consequently, filtering differed. TCRdb keeps only in-frame clones here, not all; method: immunoSEQ multiplex PCR. The D gene and trimming were derived from the DNA, and the V and J assignments and clone size from that table. The sample consists of approximately 2.3 million clones, approximately 95% of them appearing once. The receptor comes from a man aged 18 to 30 in good health. Some clones in this sample may be carry-over from other donors' samples. The specimen was naive CD4+ T cells from PBMCs. This sample's subset: CD45RA+ positively selected. The chain couples TRBV11-1 to TRBJ2-2; D is possibly TRBD1 or TRBD2 (6 bases each). CDR3 region: CASSLLAGTRGTGELFF. Here the CDR3 DNA reads TGTGCCAGCAGCTTACTCGCGGGGACACGGGGCACCGGGGAGCTGTTTTTT.